This TCR beta chain was identified in a study of blood T cell repertoires in COVID-19. Study-wide background: Acute-phase and convalescent COVID-19 samples originated in the United States, Italy and Spain. Sources were T cells, B-cell-depleted T cells, or PBMCs; the material itself was cDNA or gDNA.

The protocol was immunoSEQ multiplex PCR, while the TCRdb copy is restricted to in-frame clones and leaves out a portion. This table holds 80,000 to 90,000 clones, roughly 87% found once. This sequence was found in a man in his sixties with acute or convalescent COVID-19. Sequencing used peripheral blood.

The CDR3 region is CASSLSFVGAYEQYF. CDR3 coding DNA: TGTGCCAGCAGCTTAAGTTTTGTAGGGGCCTACGAGCAGTACTTC. V and J are TRBV11-2 and TRBJ2-7; D may be TRBD1 (5 bases). Germline CDR1 reads SGHAT; CDR2 reads FQNNGV. The CDR3 loop spans 15 amino acids. V lost 2 bases to trimming and J lost 2 bases, with 13 bases between them.